The following is a T cell receptor beta chain sequence with its context. Its antigen is not identified. These data originate in a study of monozygotic twins with inflammatory bowel disease. This CDR3 contains 15 residues. Germline lookup yields CDR1 SNHLY and CDR2 FYNNEI. Each UMI, carrying a 6-nucleotide sample barcode, came from template switching. Reanalyzing the 5' RACE reads, TCRdb keeps one entry per CDR3 protein, without DNA. The specimen's table records approximately 400,000 distinct CDR3 sequences. General study results and limits: Other individuals had fewer clonotypes in common with IBD patients than with healthy twins, especially with disease activity. Lower TCRbeta diversity (inverse Simpson) was seen in IBD patients than in healthy co-twins.

This chain joins TRBV2 and TRBJ2-1; TCRdb's D call of TRBD2 is untestable without DNA. Sequencing was done on a sample of blood. The sequence came from a human donor with ulcerative colitis or Crohn's disease, or a healthy co-twin of an affected twin (not recorded which). This CDR3 is CASSASGSMGNEQFF.